Below are 32 T cell receptor beta chains sequenced from a single sample in a study of cytomegalovirus exposure and HLA in healthy donors (TCRdb year 2017). The library relied on the immunoSEQ multiplex PCR assay. For the multiplex PCR, a mixture combining 60 forward primers for TCR Vbeta segments and 13 reverse primers for TCR Jbeta segments was used. Sourced from immuneACCESS, this table was stored by TCRdb with only in-frame sequences that have V and J called. A share of the clones is absent; for the studies checked, an unresolved V gene accounts for under half, and the remainder has no known explanation. A total of some 150,000 clones appear in this sample, roughly 80% of them only once. The ten largest account for more than 3.5% of the sample. Material: PBMCs. All receptors come from a woman in her thirties or forties in good health and CMV-seropositive.

The table lists this clone with a count of one. This chain connects TRBV30 to TRBJ2-7; 7 bases agree with TRBD1. J lost 0 bases, V lost 7 bases, and 6 bases had no gene match. CDR1 GTSNPN and CDR2 SVGIG come from the germline V gene (reference sequence). The CDR3 runs to 13 residues. The CDR3 nucleotides read TGTGCCTTAGCCAGGGGGAGCTCCTACGAGCAGTACTTC. Translating it yields CALARGSSYEQYF. Full variable domain (rest looked up from reference TRBV30 and TRBJ2-7): SQTIHQWPATLVQPVGSPLSLECTVEGTSNPNLYWYRQAAGRGLQLLFYSVGIGQISSEVPQNLSASRPQDRQFILSSKKLLLSDSGFYLCALARGSSYEQYFGPGTRLTVT.

The CDR3 region is CASSQGPAKRLAGGPNTGELFF. The CDR3 DNA reads as TGCGCCAGCAGCCAAGGTCCCGCGAAGCGACTAGCGGGGGGCCCTAACACCGGGGAGCTGTTTTTT. V is TRBV4-3 and J is TRBJ2-2; 13 bases map to TRBD2. The V segment lost 1 base and the J segment 2 bases; nucleotides outside the gene matches: 16. In germline, CDR1 is LGHNA, CDR2 YSLEER. CDR3 length: 22 amino acids.

As regards this clone: At one end the junction does not follow the germline gene, possibly because of a read error. V gene TRBV15 combines with J gene TRBJ2-3; 8 nucleotides match TRBD2. This CDR3 is 16 amino acids long. Germline CDR1 LNHNV, CDR2 YYDKDF (reference sequence). CDR3 DNA: TGTGCCACCAGCGGAGAGGCGGGAGGCCACTTAGATACGCAGTATTTT. It yields the protein CATSGEAGGHLDTQYF.

This clone showed up just a few times. This sequence joins TRBV28 and TRBJ2-7, with 13 bases matching TRBD2. This CDR3 contains 14 residues. CDR1 is MDHEN and CDR2 is SYDVKM in the germline V gene. The V segment lost 6 bases and the J segment 4 bases; nucleotides outside the gene matches: 3. CDR3 DNA sequence: TGTGCCAGCAGCGGGACTAGCGGGGCGTACGAGCAGTACTTC. Protein product: CASSGTSGAYEQYF.

The chain carries TRBV7-8 and TRBJ2-5; 9 bases match TRBD1. The ends lost 0 bases at V and 1 base at J; junction bases unmatched: 6. The CDR3 totals 17 residues. CDR1 is SGHVS and CDR2 is FQNEAQ in the germline V gene. The CDR3 nucleotides are TGTGCCAGCAGCTTAGCGGGGACAGGGACTGGCCAAGAGACCCAGTACTTC. Amino acids: CASSLAGTGTGQETQYF.

A single count supports this clone. The chain joins TRBV6-5 to TRBJ1-2; 10 bases align to TRBD1. Trimming cost V 0 bases and J 3 bases; bases outside gene matches: 4. CDR3 size: 16 residues. Per the germline V gene, CDR1 is MNHEY and CDR2 is SVGAGI. The CDR3 is CASSYSFGQGDYGYTF. CDR3 DNA sequence: TGTGCCAGCAGTTACTCATTTGGACAGGGGGACTATGGCTACACCTTC.

This chain links TRBV4-3 with TRBJ2-5; 8 positions agree with TRBD2. The V gene end was trimmed by 0 bases and the J gene end by 4 bases; junction bases not matched to a gene: 7. Germline values: CDR1 LGHNA, CDR2 YSLEER. CDR3 size: 16 residues. As DNA, the CDR3 is TGCGCCAGCAGCCAAGATCGGCCCAGCGGGGGAGAGACCCAGTACTTC. This encodes CASSQDRPSGGETQYF.

The chain employs TRBV9 and TRBJ1-4; 7 positions match TRBD1. Per the germline V gene, CDR1 is SGDLS and CDR2 is YYNGEE. Trimming took 4 bases from V and 5 from J; bases not matched to a gene: 8. There are 15 residues in the CDR3. In DNA, the CDR3 is TGTGCCAGCAGCCCGTCGACAGGGTCCAATGAAAAACTGTTTTTT. Translated: CASSPSTGSNEKLFF.

This sequence joins TRBV27 and TRBJ2-3, with TRBD2 matching 8 bases. The junction had 8 bases not matched to a gene; V was cut back by 3 bases and J by 3 bases. Germline CDR1 is MNHEY and CDR2 is SMNVEV (reference sequence). The CDR3 extends over 16 amino acids. The CDR3: CASSFGGVLATDTQYF. The CDR3 bases are TGTGCCAGCAGTTTCGGGGGGGTTTTGGCGACAGATACGCAGTATTTT.

V is TRBV5-1 and J is TRBJ2-3, with a possible D match to TRBD2 (5 bases). CDR1 is SGHRS, CDR2 YFSETQ, per germline. The CDR3 extends over 14 amino acids. V was cut by 2 bases and J by 3 bases, with 10 bases left in between. The CDR3 DNA follows: TGCGCCAGCAGCTTCCCGGGAAGGACAGATACGCAGTATTTT. It encodes CASSFPGRTDTQYF.

The chain links TRBV6-5 to TRBJ1-2; possible D gene TRBD1, 6 bases. The germline CDR1 and CDR2 sequences are MNHEY and SVGAGI. V was trimmed by 2 bases and J by 8 bases, leaving 18 bases between them. CDR3 length equals 15 residues. The CDR3 protein is CASSYGPPTGGGYTF. DNA for the CDR3: TGTGCCAGCAGTTACGGGCCCCCGACAGGTGGGGGCTACACCTTC.

The chain employs TRBV6-4 and TRBJ2-1, with 8 nucleotides matching TRBD2. Unmatched junction bases numbered 10, after V lost 5 bases and J lost 7 bases. The CDR3 contains 15 residues. The germline V gene encodes CDR1 MRHNA and CDR2 SNTAGT. The DNA of the CDR3 is TGTGCCAGCAGTAAACTAGCGGACCTTTGGAATGAGCAGTTCTTC. This codes for CASSKLADLWNEQFF.

This chain connects TRBV2 to TRBJ2-7; the match to TRBD2 covers 8 bases. The germline V gene encodes CDR1 SNHLY and CDR2 FYNNEI. The CDR3 extends over 14 amino acids. V dropped 11 bases and J dropped 3; count of bases not matched to a gene: 12. For the CDR3, the DNA is TGTGCCGGACTCCCGGGACTAGGATACTACGAGCAGTACTTC. Encoded protein: CAGLPGLGYYEQYF.

CDR3 DNA sequence: TGTGCCAGCAGCTTAGTGGCTAGCGGGGCCATAGGGGAGACCCAGTACTTC. It is translated as CASSLVASGAIGETQYF. The chain combines TRBV11-2 with TRBJ2-5; 9 positions match TRBD2. This CDR3 region has 17 residues. V trimming: 1 base; J trimming: 5 bases; junction bases outside the gene matches: 11. From germline, CDR1 is SGHAT and CDR2 FQNNGV.

This clone appeared a few times. The same CDR3 is also encoded by other DNA sequences in this sample. The chain carries TRBV30 and TRBJ1-3; unclear D gene. The CDR3 sequence is 14 residues long. Trimming left V 2 bases short and J 3 bases short, with 11 bases between. Germline-derived CDR1 and CDR2 are GTSNPN and SVGIG (reference sequence). CDR3 sequence reads: CAWSLRGSGNTIYF. CDR3 DNA sequence: TGTGCCTGGAGTCTGCGGGGAAGTGGAAACACCATATATTTT.

This clone turned up a few times. The rearrangement joins TRBV2 to TRBJ2-1; D is undetermined. Germline-derived CDR1 and CDR2 are SNHLY and FYNNEI. This CDR3 region has 12 residues. Trimming removed 6 bases at V and 5 bases at J, with 8 bases between. The CDR3 spells CASSGSDNEQFF. CDR3 in DNA: TGTGCCAGCAGCGGTAGTGACAATGAGCAGTTCTTC.

The V call is TRBV7-8, the J call TRBJ2-7, with a tentative D call TRBD1 (6 bases). Trimming took 5 bases from V and 9 from J, leaving 23 bases between them. The CDR3 sequence is 15 residues long. CDR1 SGHVS and CDR2 FQNEAQ come from the germline V gene. Written as DNA, the CDR3 is TGTGCCAGCAGCGCGAGAACAGGGACCTCCGGAGGGCAGTACTTC. The encoded protein is CASSARTGTSGGQYF. Using reference TRBV7-8 and TRBJ2-7 for the parts outside the CDR3, the full variable domain is GAGVSQSPRYKVAKRGQDVALRCDPISGHVSLFWYQQALGQGPEFLTYFQNEAQLDKSGLPSDRFFAERPEGSVSTLKIQRTQQEDSAVYLCASSARTGTSGGQYFGPGTRLTVT.

This sequence joins TRBV30 and TRBJ1-6, with D tentatively TRBD1 (5 bases). The V end lost 8 bases, the J end lost 8 bases, and 10 bases lay between the germline ends. The germline CDR1 and CDR2 sequences are GTSNPN and SVGIG (reference sequence). This CDR3 has 11 residues. In nucleotides, the CDR3 is TGTGCCAGCTCGGGGGATTCACCCCTCCACTTT. This gives the protein CASSGDSPLHF.

The rearrangement links TRBV27 to TRBJ2-5; TRBD2 matches at 9 bases. The ends lost 5 bases at V and 2 bases at J; junction bases unmatched: 9. The length of the CDR3 is 16 residues. Looked up from germline, CDR1 is MNHEY and CDR2 is SMNVEV (reference sequence). CDR3 nucleotides: TGTGCCAGCAGTGGCTTAGCGGGGGCGGAACAAGAGACCCAGTACTTC. This sequence encodes CASSGLAGAEQETQYF.

The CDR3 reads CAWSVWQGENRAFF. CDR3 bases: TGTGCCTGGAGTGTGTGGCAGGGTGAAAACCGGGCTTTCTTT. The V call is TRBV30, the J call TRBJ1-1, with D possibly being TRBD1 (5 bases). The CDR3 has 14 residues. The ends were cut back, 0 bases at V and 11 bases at J, with 19 bases in the middle. The germline gives CDR1 GTSNPN, CDR2 SVGIG (reference sequence).

This chain links TRBV25-1 with TRBJ2-1; D might be TRBD2 (6 bases). Germline V CDR1 and CDR2: MGHDK, SYGVNS. V lost 2 bases to trimming and J lost 4 bases, with 6 bases between them. The CDR3 runs 13 residues. DNA of the CDR3: TGTGCCAGCAGTGAAGGGGGGTACAATGAGCAGTTCTTC. It specifies CASSEGGYNEQFF. Full variable domain (remainder filled in from reference TRBV25-1 and TRBJ2-1): EADIYQTPRYLVIGTGKKITLECSQTMGHDKMYWYQQDPGMELHLIHYSYGVNSTEKGDLSSESTVSRIRTEHFPLTLESARPSHTSQYLCASSEGGYNEQFFGPGTRLTVL.

The genes are TRBV7-9 and TRBJ2-1; weak D call: TRBD1 (6 bases). The V end was cut by 5 bases, the J end by 9 bases, with 17 bases between. The germline V gene encodes CDR1 SEHNR and CDR2 FQNEAQ (reference sequence). CDR3 length: 14 amino acids. The CDR3 DNA reads as TGTGCCAGCAGCGCCAACACAGGGTTAGGTGAGCAGTTCTTC. Its protein is CASSANTGLGEQFF.

The chain uses TRBV7-3 and TRBJ2-1, with 7 bases matching TRBD2. Trimming took 1 base from V and 6 from J; bases not matched to a gene: 3. Germline V gives CDR1 SGHTA, CDR2 FQGTGA. The CDR3 is 14 residues long. As DNA, the CDR3 is TGTGCCAGCAGCTTAAGCTCTAGCGGCAATGAGCAGTTCTTC. Protein sequence: CASSLSSSGNEQFF. Drawing the rest from reference TRBV7-3 and TRBJ2-1, the complete variable domain is GAGVSQTPSNKVTEKGKYVELRCDPISGHTALYWYRQSLGQGPEFLIYFQGTGAADDSGLPNDRFFAVRPEGSVSTLKIQRTERGDSAVYLCASSLSSSGNEQFFGPGTRLTVL.

This clone has a handful of counts. This sequence joins TRBV19 and TRBJ1-4; 7 bases are a match to TRBD1. After removal of 6 bases from V and 7 bases from J, the junction contained 11 bases not matched to a gene. Germline assignment: CDR1 LNHDA and CDR2 SQIVND (reference sequence). CDR3 length: 15 amino acids. Here the CDR3 DNA reads TGTGCCAGTAGCTGGCTTGGACAGGAGGGTGAAAAACTGTTTTTT. It codes for CASSWLGQEGEKLFF.

This rearrangement joins TRBV7-9 to TRBJ2-3; TRBD2 matches 9 bases. The CDR3 is 17 amino acids. Germline trimming cut 4 bases from V and 6 bases from J; bases unmatched to any gene: 14. Looked up from germline, CDR1 is SEHNR and CDR2 is FQNEAQ (reference sequence). The CDR3 coding sequence is TGTGCCAGCAGCTCCCCCCGACTAGCGGCACAGAGGGATACGCAGTATTTT. Its protein product is CASSSPRLAAQRDTQYF.

CDR3 protein: CASSAPEGARTGELFF. CDR3 bases: TGTGCCAGCAGTGCCCCCGAGGGGGCGCGCACCGGGGAGCTGTTTTTT. The chain couples TRBV28 to TRBJ2-2, with TRBD1 matching over 7 bases. The V gene's germline CDR1 is MDHEN and CDR2 SYDVKM. J gave up 4 bases and V 5 bases, and 10 bases lay outside the gene matches. The length of the CDR3 is 16 residues.

A single count supports this clone. V is TRBV5-4 and J is TRBJ1-3; 11 positions agree with TRBD1. Germline lookup yields CDR1 SGHNT and CDR2 YYREEE (reference sequence). This CDR3 is built from 19 residues. J was trimmed by 1 base and V by 2 bases; bases with no gene match: 11. CDR3 sequence reads: CASSFGNAGTGGSGNTIYF. The CDR3 DNA reads TGTGCCAGCAGCTTCGGCAATGCCGGGACAGGGGGATCTGGAAACACCATATATTTT. Variable domain in full (rest from reference TRBV5-4 and TRBJ1-3): ETGVTQSPTHLIKTRGQQVTLRCSSQSGHNTVSWYQQALGQGPQFIFQYYREEENGRGNFPPRFSGLQFPNYSSELNVNALELDDSALYLCASSFGNAGTGGSGNTIYFGEGSWLTVV.

This chain links TRBV15 with TRBJ2-3, with 10 nucleotides matching TRBD2. J was trimmed by 2 bases and V by 5 bases; bases with no gene match: 7. This CDR3 has 16 residues. Germline assignment: CDR1 LNHNV and CDR2 YYDKDF (reference sequence). Here the CDR3 reads CATSLERGGSTDTQYF. The CDR3 nucleotides are TGTGCCACCAGCCTGGAGCGGGGGGGGTCCACAGATACGCAGTATTTT.

The chain has TRBV7-9 and TRBJ2-5; possible D gene TRBD2, 6 bases. The CDR3 sequence is 15 residues long. V was trimmed by 3 bases and J by 5 bases, leaving 16 bases between them. The germline V gene has CDR1 SEHNR and CDR2 FQNEAQ (reference sequence). CDR3 sequence reads: CASSFPRRVGETQYF. CDR3 nucleotide sequence: TGTGCCAGCAGCTTCCCTAGGAGGGTCGGCGAGACCCAGTACTTC.

This clone showed up just once. This chain uses TRBV9 with TRBJ2-4; D is possibly TRBD1 (6 bases). The CDR3 covers 15 residues. Germline V lookup: CDR1 SGDLS, CDR2 YYNGEE. Trimming left V 0 bases short and J 3 bases short, with 10 bases between. The CDR3 DNA reads as TGTGCCAGCAGCGTAGGGGGACACCTCAAAAACATTCAGTACTTC. Its translation: CASSVGGHLKNIQYF.

V gene TRBV28 combines with J gene TRBJ1-3; D gene unclear. Germline CDR1 MDHEN, CDR2 SYDVKM. Trimming stripped 4 bases from V and 0 bases from J, with 13 bases between. The CDR3 runs to 16 residues. This chain's CDR3 is CASSSLRQDSGNTIYF. Written as DNA, the CDR3 is TGTGCCAGCAGTTCCCTCCGGCAGGACTCTGGAAACACCATATATTTT.

This chain joins TRBV5-1 and TRBJ2-1; possible D gene TRBD1, 6 bases. Germline lookup yields CDR1 SGHRS and CDR2 YFSETQ. This CDR3 is built from 19 residues. The V gene lost 3 bases and the J gene lost 6 bases, with 28 bases spanning the gap. The CDR3 DNA reads TGCGCCAGCAGCTCTAATGCTTTGAGTGGGACAATACTAGTCAATGAGCAGTTCTTC. Translated, it gives CASSSNALSGTILVNEQFF.